The 21 T cell receptor beta chains below were found in one sample sequenced in a study of cytomegalovirus exposure and HLA in healthy donors. The method was immunoSEQ multiplex PCR; TCRdb's version includes in-frame clones alone and lacks a portion of them. The sample lists about 160,000 clones, 89% occurring once. The sequenced sample consisted of PBMCs. The receptors stem from a woman aged 18-29 years in good health and CMV-seropositive.

This clone was recorded once. V and J are TRBV11-3 and TRBJ2-7; D might be TRBD1 (6 bases). The CDR3 is 14 residues long. Germline CDR1 reads SGHNT; CDR2 reads YENEEA. The V and J ends lost 4 bases and 4 bases respectively, with 14 bases between them. This CDR3 reads CASSYRQVVYEQYF. The CDR3 DNA reads TGTGCCAGCAGCTATAGACAGGTGGTATACGAGCAGTACTTC.

The sample holds one count of this clone. The chain carries TRBV6-5 and TRBJ2-7, with D possibly matching TRBD1 (5 bases). Germline values: CDR1 MNHEY, CDR2 SVGAGI. The V end was cut by 0 bases, the J end by 3 bases, with 6 bases between. This CDR3 has 13 amino acids. The CDR3 bases are TGTGCCAGCAGTTACTCAGGGGACTACGAGCAGTACTTC. Translation: CASSYSGDYEQYF.

The chain employs TRBV6-1 and TRBJ2-5; possibly TRBD2 for D (6 bases). Trimming removed 2 bases at V and 5 bases at J, with 21 bases between. The CDR3 covers 17 residues. Germline lookup yields CDR1 MNHNS and CDR2 SASEGT. The CDR3 protein is CASSEWSSGYLGETQYF. CDR3 bases: TGTGCCAGCAGTGAATGGAGTAGCGGATACCTAGGGGAGACCCAGTACTTC.

The rearrangement joins TRBV9 to TRBJ2-1; TRBD2 matches at 8 bases. J gave up 5 bases and V 3 bases, and 7 bases lay outside the gene matches. Per the germline V gene, CDR1 is SGDLS and CDR2 is YYNGEE. CDR3 length: 15 amino acids. The CDR3 reads CASSAREGLNNEQFF. For the CDR3, the DNA is TGTGCCAGCAGCGCTCGGGAGGGCCTTAACAATGAGCAGTTCTTC.

CDR3 protein: CASSVGTANTEAFF. CDR3 DNA: TGTGCCAGCAGCGTAGGGACAGCGAACACTGAAGCTTTCTTT. The chain combines TRBV5-6 with TRBJ1-1; TRBD1 agrees at 7 bases. The CDR3 is 14 residues long. Germline CDR1 and CDR2: SGHDT and YYEEEE. V dropped 4 bases and J dropped 1; count of bases not matched to a gene: 4.

The CDR3 sequence is CASSLKTGNEKLFF. CDR3 nucleotide sequence: TGTGCCAGCAGCTTGAAGACAGGAAATGAAAAACTGTTTTTT. The chain joins TRBV5-4 to TRBJ1-4; possible D gene TRBD1, 6 bases. Germline V gene lookup returns CDR1 SGHNT and CDR2 YYREEE (reference sequence). This CDR3 contains 14 residues. The V and J ends lost 1 base and 5 bases respectively, with 9 bases between them.

The chain uses TRBV25-1 and TRBJ1-1; D possibly corresponds to TRBD1 (5 bases). CDR3 length equals 16 residues. Germline loops: CDR1 MGHDK, CDR2 SYGVNS. V dropped 0 bases and J dropped 6 bases, with 17 bases sitting between them. CDR3 region: CASSEYRGAASAEAFF. The DNA for the CDR3 is TGTGCCAGCAGTGAATATCGTGGGGCGGCGAGCGCTGAAGCTTTCTTT.

The chain recombines TRBV7-9 with TRBJ2-7; TRBD1 is a possible D gene (6 bases). Germline V lookup: CDR1 SEHNR, CDR2 FQNEAQ (reference sequence). CDR3 length: 14 residues. The V end was cut by 1 base, the J end by 0 bases, with 7 bases between. The CDR3 protein is CASSLEDSSYEQYF. CDR3 sequence (DNA): TGTGCCAGCAGCTTAGAGGACAGCTCCTACGAGCAGTACTTC. The entire variable domain, with the rest obtained from reference TRBV7-9 and TRBJ2-7, is as follows: DTGVSQNPRHKITKRGQNVTFRCDPISEHNRLYWYRQTLGQGPEFLTYFQNEAQLEKSRLLSDRFSAERPKGSFSTLEIQRTEQGDSAMYLCASSLEDSSYEQYFGPGTRLTVT.

This clone occurred many times. The chain has TRBV4-2 and TRBJ2-7; D perhaps matches TRBD1 (5 bases). The CDR3 sequence is 16 residues long. Germline V gives CDR1 LGHNA, CDR2 YNFKEQ. Trimming left V 0 bases short and J 2 bases short, with 14 bases between. The CDR3 sequence is CASSQEGQGGPYEQYF. CDR3 nucleotide sequence: TGTGCCAGCAGCCAAGAAGGGCAGGGTGGACCCTACGAGCAGTACTTC.

J is TRBJ1-5 and V is TRBV4-1; TRBD1 agrees at 10 bases. The CDR3 has 21 residues. Germline V gene sequence: CDR1 MGHRA, CDR2 YSYEKL. V shed 1 base and J 6 bases; nucleotides not matched to a gene: 21. The CDR3 sequence: CASSQGVYHQDRDRGRQPQHF. CDR3 DNA: TGCGCCAGCAGCCAAGGTGTTTACCACCAGGACCGGGACAGGGGACGTCAGCCCCAGCATTTT.

CDR3 loop: CASSYVGGEQFF. CDR3 sequence (DNA): TGTGCCAGCAGTTACGTAGGGGGTGAGCAGTTCTTC. The V gene is TRBV6-5, the J gene TRBJ2-1; TRBD1 is a possible D gene (6 bases). Per germline, CDR1 MNHEY and CDR2 SVGAGI. Trimming took off 2 bases at V and 9 bases at J, with 8 bases between the two ends. This CDR3 comprises 12 residues.

The gene calls are TRBV7-9 and TRBJ2-3; 9 bases are shared with TRBD2. After removal of 5 bases from V and 4 bases from J, the junction contained 10 bases not matched to a gene. The CDR3 length is 16 residues. CDR1 is SEHNR and CDR2 is FQNEAQ in the germline V gene (reference sequence). CDR3 sequence: CASSGPSSGSADTQYF. CDR3 nucleotides: TGTGCCAGCAGCGGCCCCAGTAGCGGGAGTGCAGATACGCAGTATTTT.

This chain connects TRBV27 to TRBJ2-1; TRBD1 matches at 8 bases. The trim removed 2 bases at V and 6 bases at J, leaving 18 bases unmatched. This CDR3 spans 19 amino acids. From germline, CDR1 is MNHEY and CDR2 SMNVEV (reference sequence). CDR3 protein: CASSLGPGRGGQGINEQFF. In nucleotides, the CDR3 is TGTGCCAGCAGTTTAGGACCTGGACGTGGCGGACAGGGTATCAATGAGCAGTTCTTC.

V and J are TRBV7-3 and TRBJ1-1; 7 bases are shared with TRBD1. The CDR3 sequence is 16 residues long. Germline V CDR1 and CDR2: SGHTA, FQGTGA. The V and J ends lost 2 bases and 1 base, in that order; junction bases with no gene match: 7. The CDR3 bases are TGTGCCAGCAGCTTAGGTTTACAGGGGAAGAACACTGAAGCTTTCTTT. Its translation is CASSLGLQGKNTEAFF.

The chain combines TRBV28 with TRBJ2-3, with a weak D call TRBD1 (8 bases). Germline-derived CDR1 and CDR2 are MDHEN and SYDVKM. This CDR3 spans 14 amino acids. Trimming took 5 bases from V and 4 from J, leaving 13 bases between them. The CDR3 here is CASSPTGGADTQYF. In DNA, the CDR3 is TGTGCCAGCAGTCCCACAGGGGGGGCAGATACGCAGTATTTT.

The chain recombines TRBV5-4 with TRBJ1-2; no definite D call. This CDR3 comprises 12 residues. With 2 bases removed from V and 6 bases from J, the gap between germline ends came to 8 bases. Germline-derived CDR1 and CDR2 are SGHNT and YYREEE (reference sequence). The CDR3 region has the DNA TGTGCCAGCAGCTTATACCGGGATGGCTACACCTTC. It yields the protein CASSLYRDGYTF.

The J gene is TRBJ1-2, the V gene TRBV27; 9 bases line up with TRBD1. Germline CDR1 MNHEY, CDR2 SMNVEV (reference sequence). The CDR3 sequence is 12 residues long. With 4 bases clipped from V and 14 bases from J, the junction kept 8 bases outside the gene matches. The DNA for the CDR3 is TGTGCCAGCAGTTCCCGGGACAGGGCGGCTACCTTC. This translates into CASSSRDRAATF.

The genes are TRBV2 and TRBJ1-2; TRBD1 agrees at 11 bases. Germline V gene lookup returns CDR1 SNHLY and CDR2 FYNNEI. V lost 6 bases and J lost 7; bases outside the gene matches: 7. This CDR3 spans 14 amino acids. The CDR3 DNA reads TGTGCCAGCAGAGTCGGACAGGGGGCGCTTGGCTACACCTTC. Encoded protein: CASRVGQGALGYTF.

The rearrangement links TRBV15 to TRBJ1-5, with D possibly TRBD1 on 6 matching bases. Trimming removed 9 bases at V and 3 bases at J, with 15 bases between. Per germline, CDR1 LNHNV and CDR2 YYDKDF (reference sequence). The CDR3 is 14 residues long. DNA of the CDR3: TGTGCCACTCAGAGGGGGAAAAACAATCAGCCCCAGCATTTT. Protein sequence: CATQRGKNNQPQHF.

The chain carries TRBV7-9 and TRBJ2-1, with TRBD2 matching 13 bases. Trimming at V came to 3 bases and at J to 10 bases, leaving 6 bases not matched to a gene. This CDR3 region has 15 residues. Per germline, CDR1 SEHNR and CDR2 FQNEAQ (reference sequence). The CDR3 DNA is TGTGCCAGCAGCTTCGGACTAGCGGGAGTTGAGGAGCAGTTCTTC. It is translated as CASSFGLAGVEEQFF.

This chain joins TRBV4-2 and TRBJ2-7, with 8 bases that match TRBD1. The ends lost 2 bases at V and 0 bases at J; junction bases unmatched: 6. Per germline, CDR1 LGHNA and CDR2 YNFKEQ. The CDR3 totals 16 residues. The chain's CDR3 is CASSQPGTGSSYEQYF. CDR3 nucleotides: TGTGCCAGCAGCCAACCGGGGACAGGAAGCTCCTACGAGCAGTACTTC.